This T cell receptor (beta chain) is drawn from a study of shared clonotypes between healthy human individuals. Of note for this clone: Its antigen is undetermined.

J lost 1 base, V lost 7 bases, and 13 bases had no gene match. Germline V CDR1 and CDR2: SQVTM, ANQGSEA. This CDR3 region has 18 residues. Researchers divided each subset's genomic DNA evenly across several immunoSEQ plates. Sequencing was performed with immunoSEQ multiplex PCR; in TCRdb, only in-frame clones are kept and a portion is missing. The sample contains approximately 1,500,000 clones, roughly 96% of which appear only once. Study-wide results and limits: Sequencing depth was expected to affect clonotype sharing among donors. Despite large depth, sorted-subset datasets appeared incompletely sequenced.

This chain links TRBV29-1 with TRBJ2-3, with TRBD2 identical over 14 bases. The TCR comes from a man aged 25 to 40 in good health. Sequenced: naive CD4+ T cells sorted from blood. Documented subset: CD45RA+ positively selected. The CDR3 nucleotides are TGCAGCGCTCCAGTGGGGACTAGCGGGAGCGGGGGCACAGATACGCAGTATTTT. As protein: CSAPVGTSGSGGTDTQYF.